A selection of T cell receptor beta chains follows, all from one sample in a study of healthy donors' naive CD4 and CD8 T cells. Each CDR3 protein is one row after TCRdb ran MiXCR on the reads. The profile shows approximately 180,000 distinct CDR3 sequences, nearly 75% of them singletons. The material sequenced was naive CD4+ and CD8+ T cells sorted from blood, pooled from several donors. These receptors were obtained from a pool of human donors in good health; the sample pools cells from several healthy donors. Both conserved end residues are part of each CDR3. A D gene is named only where the DNA matches it firmly. Rows give clone size only sometimes, using once, few, many, or a class for an expanded clone.

CDR3: CASSLVRQTVMDTQYF
DNA: TGCGCCAGCAGCTTAGTCAGACAGACAGTTATGGATACGCAGTATTTT
J: TRBJ2-3
size: .
D: .
V: TRBV7-9

CDR3: CASSYSRDGSYEQYF
DNA: TGTGCCAGCAGTTACTCCCGGGACGGATCCTACGAGCAGTACTTC
J: TRBJ2-7
size: .
D: .
V: TRBV6-5

CDR3: CSVKSPGTGGTYEQYF
DNA: TGCAGCGTCAAAAGCCCTGGGACAGGGGGGACCTACGAGCAGTACTTC
J: TRBJ2-7
size: few
D: TRBD1
V: TRBV29-1

CDR3: CASSLLTGAESYEQYF
DNA: TGTGCCAGCAGTCTCCTAACAGGGGCCGAGTCCTACGAGCAGTACTTC
J: TRBJ2-7
size: few
D: TRBD1
V: TRBV6-6

CDR3: CASSSRDIQETQYF
DNA: TGTGCCAGCAGTTCCCGGGACATCCAAGAGACCCAGTACTTC
J: TRBJ2-5
size: few
D: .
V: TRBV12-3/TRBV12-4

CDR3: CSVAREPYYEQYF
DNA: TGCAGCGTTGCCCGGGAACCCTACTACGAGCAGTACTTC
J: TRBJ2-7
size: .
D: .
V: TRBV29-1

CDR3: CSVGSFSPDSSYEQYF
DNA: TGCAGCGTAGGATCTTTTAGCCCAGATAGCTCCTACGAGCAGTACTTC
J: TRBJ2-7
size: .
D: .
V: TRBV29-1

CDR3: CSAKDAPSTDTQYF
DNA: TGCAGTGCTAAAGACGCCCCTAGCACAGATACGCAGTATTTT
J: TRBJ2-3
size: .
D: .
V: TRBV20-1

CDR3: CASSYGGYQPQHF
DNA: TGTGCCAGCAGTTACGGGGGTTACCAGCCCCAGCATTTT
J: TRBJ1-5
size: .
D: .
V: TRBV6-5

CDR3: CASSLWGDSSYEQYF
DNA: TGCGCCAGCAGCTTGTGGGGGGACAGCTCCTACGAGCAGTACTTC
J: TRBJ2-7
size: .
D: .
V: TRBV5-1

CDR3: CSALGTAGNTGELFF
DNA: TGCAGCGCCCTCGGGACGGCCGGCAACACCGGGGAGCTGTTTTTT
J: TRBJ2-2
size: few
D: .
V: TRBV29-1

CDR3: CSVGVIGQRRDYTYEQYF
DNA: TGCAGCGTCGGAGTCATAGGGCAGCGGAGGGACTACACCTACGAGCAGTACTTC
J: TRBJ2-7
size: .
D: TRBD2
V: TRBV29-1

CDR3: CSVLDYQDTQYF
DNA: TGCAGCGTTCTGGACTACCAAGATACGCAGTATTTT
J: TRBJ2-3
size: .
D: .
V: TRBV29-1

CDR3: CSVEGQVSYNEQFF
DNA: TGCAGCGTTGAAGGGCAGGTCTCCTACAATGAGCAGTTCTTC
J: TRBJ2-1
size: .
D: .
V: TRBV29-1

CDR3: CASSIGLRNTGELFF
DNA: TGTGCCAGTAGTATAGGATTGAGGAACACCGGGGAGCTGTTTTTT
J: TRBJ2-2
size: .
D: .
V: TRBV19

CDR3: CASSGTSRRDKQFF
DNA: TGTGCCAGCAGTGGGACTTCTCGCCGCGATAAGCAGTTCTTC
J: TRBJ2-1
size: .
D: .
V: TRBV6-5

CDR3: CASSSFIGEGETQYF
DNA: TGCGCCAGCAGCAGTTTTATAGGGGAGGGAGAGACCCAGTACTTC
J: TRBJ2-5
size: few
D: TRBD2
V: TRBV4-3

CDR3: CASSLYSSGISYEQYF
DNA: TGTGCCAGCAGCTTGTACTCTAGCGGGATTTCCTACGAGCAGTACTTC
J: TRBJ2-7
size: .
D: TRBD2
V: TRBV5-5

CDR3: CASNTGTRLPDTQYF
DNA: TGTGCCAGCAACACCGGGACTAGATTGCCAGATACGCAGTATTTT
J: TRBJ2-3
size: .
D: TRBD2
V: TRBV2

CDR3: CASSYSGRSSGANVLTF
DNA: TGTGCCAGCAGTTACTCGGGCAGATCCTCTGGGGCCAACGTCCTGACTTTC
J: TRBJ2-6
size: .
D: .
V: TRBV6-6

CDR3: CASSSGQGRTEAFF
DNA: .
J: TRBJ1-1
size: .
D: .
V: TRBV27

CDR3: CSVSTGYEQYF
DNA: TGCAGCGTTAGCACAGGATACGAGCAGTACTTC
J: TRBJ2-7
size: .
D: .
V: TRBV29-1

CDR3: CASTPGTGAYEQYF
DNA: TGTGCCAGCACTCCCGGGACAGGGGCCTACGAGCAGTACTTC
J: TRBJ2-7
size: .
D: TRBD1
V: TRBV28

CDR3: CASRMLTSRGRTEAFF
DNA: TGTGCCAGTCGTATGCTGACTTCCAGGGGGCGGACTGAAGCTTTCTTT
J: TRBJ1-1
size: .
D: TRBD1
V: TRBV19

CDR3: CSVEGGSDYGYTF
DNA: TGCAGCGTTGAGGGGGGGTCCGACTATGGCTACACCTTC
J: TRBJ1-2
size: few
D: .
V: TRBV29-1

CDR3: CSVERQGYGYTF
DNA: TGCAGCGTCGAGAGGCAGGGCTATGGCTACACCTTC
J: TRBJ1-2
size: .
D: .
V: TRBV29-1

CDR3: CASKLLTGDTQYF
DNA: TGTGCCAGCAAGTTGCTAACGGGGGATACGCAGTATTTT
J: TRBJ2-3
size: .
D: .
V: TRBV6-5

CDR3: CIYRPGRRIERYEQYF
DNA: TGCATTTACAGGCCGGGGAGGCGGATTGAAAGATACGAGCAGTACTTC
J: TRBJ2-7
size: .
D: .
V: TRBV20-1

CDR3: CASSLVTYAGYTF
DNA: TGTGCCAGCAGCTTAGTTACCTATGCGGGCTACACCTTC
J: TRBJ1-2
size: .
D: .
V: TRBV11-3

CDR3: CASTLKTGRDSPLHF
DNA: TGTGCCAGCACTTTGAAGACAGGGAGGGATTCACCCCTCCACTTT
J: TRBJ1-6
size: .
D: TRBD1
V: TRBV12-3/TRBV12-4

CDR3: CSVAIQGVNTEAFF
DNA: TGCAGCGTTGCCATACAGGGGGTGAACACTGAAGCTTTCTTT
J: TRBJ1-1
size: .
D: TRBD1
V: TRBV29-1

CDR3: CATSSPGGHLYEQYF
DNA: TGTGCCACCAGCAGCCCCGGAGGGCACCTATACGAGCAGTACTTC
J: TRBJ2-7
size: .
D: .
V: TRBV15

CDR3: CSAQGSYGYTF
DNA: TGCAGCGCCCAGGGGTCCTATGGCTACACCTTC
J: TRBJ1-2
size: .
D: .
V: TRBV29-1

CDR3: CASSLAPMSQGEGYTF
DNA: TGTGCCAGCAGCTTAGCGCCAATGTCTCAGGGAGAAGGCTACACCTTC
J: TRBJ1-2
size: .
D: .
V: TRBV11-1

CDR3: CASRDGSSYEQYF
DNA: TGTGCCAGCAGGGACGGTAGCTCCTACGAGCAGTACTTC
J: TRBJ2-7
size: .
D: .
V: TRBV28

CDR3: CASSYSPRASGARNEQFF
DNA: TGTGCCAGCAGTTACTCCCCAAGGGCTAGCGGGGCGAGGAATGAGCAGTTCTTC
J: TRBJ2-1
size: .
D: TRBD2
V: TRBV6-5

CDR3: CASSAGTGNQPQHF
DNA: TGTGCCAGCAGTGCCGGGACAGGGAATCAGCCCCAGCATTTT
J: TRBJ1-5
size: .
D: TRBD1
V: TRBV6-5

CDR3: CASRQGYEQYF
DNA: TGTGCCAGTAGGCAGGGATACGAGCAGTACTTC
J: TRBJ2-7
size: few
D: .
V: TRBV19

CDR3: CASSPREGVDTQYF
DNA: TGTGCCAGTAGTCCCCGGGAGGGAGTTGATACGCAGTATTTT
J: TRBJ2-3
size: .
D: TRBD2
V: TRBV19

CDR3: CASRHSMNTEAFF
DNA: TGTGCCAGTCGGCATAGTATGAACACTGAAGCTTTCTTT
J: TRBJ1-1
size: once
D: .
V: TRBV19

CDR3: CASSPGHYNSPLHF
DNA: TGTGCCAGCAGTCCGGGACACTATAATTCACCCCTCCACTTT
J: TRBJ1-6
size: few
D: .
V: TRBV28

CDR3: CASSSTPWETQYF
DNA: TGTGCCAGCAGCTCCACTCCATGGGAGACCCAGTACTTC
J: TRBJ2-5
size: few
D: .
V: TRBV6-5

CDR3: CASSLDRGTSYEQYF
DNA: TGTGCCAGCAGTTTGGACAGGGGGACCTCCTACGAGCAGTACTTC
J: TRBJ2-7
size: .
D: TRBD1
V: TRBV6-2/TRBV6-3

CDR3: CASSRAGVTFNEQFF
DNA: TGTGCCAGCAGTAGAGCGGGAGTAACTTTCAATGAGCAGTTCTTC
J: TRBJ2-1
size: .
D: TRBD2
V: TRBV6-5

CDR3: CSASGGDRGRETQYF
DNA: TGCAGCGCCAGTGGGGGGGACAGGGGGCGGGAGACCCAGTACTTC
J: TRBJ2-5
size: few
D: TRBD1
V: TRBV29-1

CDR3: CASSFEGTGNYGYTF
DNA: TGTGCCAGCAGCTTTGAAGGGACAGGGAACTATGGCTACACCTTC
J: TRBJ1-2
size: .
D: TRBD1
V: TRBV5-5

CDR3: CASSLLWDGSSGANVLTF
DNA: TGTGCCAGCAGTTTACTTTGGGACGGCTCCTCTGGGGCCAACGTCCTGACTTTC
J: TRBJ2-6
size: .
D: .
V: TRBV6-5

CDR3: CASSKSLFPGLAGPLNNEQFF
DNA: TGTGCCAGCAGCAAATCACTATTCCCTGGACTAGCGGGGCCCTTAAACAATGAGCAGTTCTTC
J: TRBJ2-1
size: few
D: .
V: TRBV21-1

CDR3: CSVEMRSSYNEQFF
DNA: TGCAGCGTTGAAATGAGGAGCTCCTACAATGAGCAGTTCTTC
J: TRBJ2-1
size: .
D: .
V: TRBV29-1

CDR3: CSGQKETQYF
DNA: TGCAGCGGGCAGAAAGAGACCCAGTACTTC
J: TRBJ2-5
size: .
D: .
V: TRBV29-1

CDR3: CASSPRQGLQETQYF
DNA: TGTGCCAGCTCACCTCGACAGGGCTTGCAAGAGACCCAGTACTTC
J: TRBJ2-5
size: .
D: TRBD1
V: TRBV18

CDR3: CASSLSGSSYNEQFF
DNA: TGTGCCAGTAGCTTAAGCGGGAGCTCCTACAATGAGCAGTTCTTC
J: TRBJ2-1
size: .
D: TRBD2
V: TRBV27

CDR3: CASSSGQSYGYTF
DNA: TGTGCCAGCAGTTCGGGACAGTCCTATGGCTACACCTTC
J: TRBJ1-2
size: .
D: TRBD1
V: TRBV6-5

CDR3: CASSYDRSHYNEQFF
DNA: TGTGCCAGCAGTTACGACCGGTCCCACTACAATGAGCAGTTCTTC
J: TRBJ2-1
size: .
D: .
V: TRBV6-5

CDR3: CASSQSGGGYNEQFF
DNA: TGTGCCAGCAGCCAAAGCGGAGGGGGCTACAATGAGCAGTTCTTC
J: TRBJ2-1
size: .
D: .
V: TRBV6-5

CDR3: CASSLAGQGNSPLHF
DNA: TGTGCCAGCTCACTGGCAGGACAGGGGAATTCACCCCTCCACTTT
J: TRBJ1-6
size: .
D: TRBD1
V: TRBV18

CDR3: CASSVVGETYGYTF
DNA: TGTGCCAGCAGTGTGGTCGGCGAGACCTATGGCTACACCTTC
J: TRBJ1-2
size: .
D: .
V: TRBV6-1

CDR3: CAWSRGRETQYF
DNA: TGTGCCTGGAGTCGGGGACGAGAGACCCAGTACTTC
J: TRBJ2-5
size: once
D: .
V: TRBV30